Below, one TCR beta chain is given with its context. Its antigen is not identified. The data belong to a study of PD-L1 blockade in urothelial cancer. In the study overall: As for prior chemotherapy regimens, patients had received 0 to 3. Blood underwent analysis 3 weeks (second dose) and 6 weeks after treatment began. Overall study findings and caveats: Clonality of blood TCR below the median before treatment predicted better survival.

Profiling relied on immunoSEQ multiplex PCR, and the TCRdb table lists in-frame clones only, not all of them. Here the sample spans tens of thousands of clones, around 89% being singletons. Time point of the sample: pretreatment peripheral blood. This CDR3 has 16 amino acids. Germline CDR1 and CDR2: SGHNT and YYREEE (reference sequence). Germline trimming cut 4 bases from V and 1 base from J; bases unmatched to any gene: 9. The TCR originated in a man between 60 and 75 years old with urothelial cancer. V usage is TRBV5-4 and J usage is TRBJ2-5, with 8 bases aligning to TRBD2. The sequenced sample was PBMCs, obtained around atezolizumab (anti-PD-L1) treatment. This chain's CDR3 is CASSPRRGGPQETQYF. The DNA of the CDR3 is TGTGCCAGCAGCCCGCGGCGCGGGGGGCCCCAAGAGACCCAGTACTTC.